The next 7 T cell receptor beta chains were all read from a single sample in a study of blood T cell repertoires in COVID-19. Generated by immunoSEQ multiplex PCR, the TCRdb table keeps only in-frame clones and is missing some. This table holds 13,000 or so clones, about 76% found once. The source material was peripheral blood. The receptors here all came from a woman aged 80 or older with acute or convalescent COVID-19.

This chain joins TRBV9 and TRBJ2-5; 7 nucleotides line up with TRBD2. CDR1 is SGDLS, CDR2 YYNGEE, per germline. J gave up 4 bases and V 4 bases, and 7 bases lay outside the gene matches. This CDR3 is built from 14 residues. In nucleotides, the CDR3 is TGTGCCAGCAGCTACAGCGGGGTAGGAGAGACCCAGTACTTC. This gives the protein CASSYSGVGETQYF.

The rearrangement links TRBV5-1 to TRBJ1-1; D not resolved. The CDR3 is 14 residues long. Per germline, CDR1 SGHRS and CDR2 YFSETQ. Trimming shortened V by 2 bases and J by 0 bases, and 8 bases separated the two germline ends. The CDR3 reads CASSFRVVNTEAFF. CDR3 coding DNA: TGCGCCAGCAGCTTCCGGGTTGTGAACACTGAAGCTTTCTTT.

The chain has TRBV4-2 and TRBJ2-2; tentatively, D is TRBD2 (7 bases). This CDR3 has 16 residues. Germline CDR1 reads LGHNA; CDR2 reads YNFKEQ. The V gene lost 0 bases and the J gene lost 4 bases, with 12 bases spanning the gap. CDR3 nucleotide sequence: TGTGCCAGCAGCCAAGATCTGGGGGGGCGCACCGGGGAGCTGTTTTTT. It is translated as CASSQDLGGRTGELFF.

The rearrangement uses TRBV6-5 and TRBJ2-7; the match to TRBD1 covers 9 bases. The CDR3 is 13 residues long. V was pared by 6 bases and J by 6 bases, with 6 bases of the junction left unmatched. Germline-derived CDR1 and CDR2 are MNHEY and SVGAGI. The CDR3 is CASRPTGGGEQYF. CDR3 coding DNA: TGTGCCAGCAGGCCGACAGGGGGGGGCGAGCAGTACTTC.

The chain's CDR3 is CASSLRGGSYEQYF. The DNA for the CDR3 is TGCGCCAGCAGCTTGCGGGGAGGGTCCTACGAGCAGTACTTC. The J gene is TRBJ2-7, the V gene TRBV5-1, with 7 nucleotides matching TRBD2. V gave up 1 base and J gave up 1 base; unmatched junction bases: 2. Per germline, CDR1 SGHRS and CDR2 YFSETQ. The CDR3 length is 14 residues.

V usage is TRBV10-3 and J usage is TRBJ2-1; 8 positions match TRBD2. Germline CDR1 reads ENHRY; CDR2 reads SYGVKD. The length of the CDR3 is 16 residues. Unmatched junction bases numbered 5, after V lost 4 bases and J lost 0 bases. The CDR3: CAISGKRGYSYNEQFF. In DNA, the CDR3 is TGTGCCATCAGTGGCAAGCGGGGGTACTCCTACAATGAGCAGTTCTTC.

The V gene is TRBV4-3, the J gene TRBJ1-2, with D tentatively TRBD1 (5 bases). The germline V and J ends were trimmed by 0 bases and 7 bases, with 18 bases remaining between them. Germline CDR1 is LGHNA and CDR2 is YSLEER. This CDR3 comprises 16 residues. CDR3 amino acids: CASSQEARQGGFGYTF. In DNA form, the CDR3 reads TGCGCCAGCAGCCAAGAGGCACGCCAGGGCGGTTTTGGCTACACCTTC.